This T cell receptor (beta chain) is from a study of cytomegalovirus exposure and HLA in healthy donors (dated by TCRdb to about 2017). Describing the broader study: An earlier analysis of about 560 of the donors reported 276 Gb of sequence data and 117 million unique TCR beta sequences obtained from around 180 million T cells. All discovery cohort repertoires had been generated on a single sequencing platform. The study combined high-throughput TCR immunosequencing, statistical association of individual TCRs with disease status, and machine learning to predict cytomegalovirus infection status. Among about 370 genotyped donors of the cohort, an average of around 250,000 unique TCR beta nucleotide sequences was sequenced per donor, of which approximately 19% were non-productive. The study aimed to test whether signatures of past pathogen exposure could be identified by cataloging public T cell receptors. The number of typed donors differed by locus: about 629-630 for A, B, C, DRB1 and DQB1; roughly 510 for DQA1; approximately 610 for DPA1; and around 490 for DPB1. Of the roughly 410 genotyped donors, 81% were placed in the genetic ancestry cluster associated with self-reported Caucasian donors. An earlier analysis of around 640 of the donors used high-throughput TCR beta sequencing to judge whether each TCR beta V gene segment behaved as functional or pseudogenic. HLA typing covered class I and class II loci at four-digit resolution. The study used immunosequencing to profile the T cell repertoires of several hundred subjects and linked those repertoires to cytomegalovirus serostatus. Roughly 290 gigabases of sequencing data and around 80 million unique TCR sequences made up an early release that covered fewer than 650 HLA-typed donors. Donor age, sex, ethnicity and CMV serostatus were compiled together with the repertoire data. In a later genetic analysis, genome-wide SNP genotypes for about three fifths of the roughly 670 donors were used, and that subset was treated as a discovery cohort. In the later analysis, no new phenotypic data were used to find candidate immune exposures; instead, reliance was placed on TCR beta sequences and their occurrence across donors. In addition to the first cohort of 666 subjects, a separate validation cohort of 120 different subjects was used. Because of strong linkage in the cohort, roughly 5 DR-DQ haplotypes were treated as single units for association and clustering. A later analysis re-examined previously published TCR beta repertoires from over 500 donors and added high-resolution HLA genotyping to investigate patterns of TCR occurrence. Points the paper makes about the study in general: In this cohort, only TCR beta chains were sequenced, and detectable features were limited by the absence of alpha or paired-chain data. In both the original and validation cohorts, the classifier was reported to diagnose cytomegalovirus status with high specificity and sensitivity. It was suggested by the authors that the approach could potentially be generalized to other disease states and immunological phenotypes. In a later genetic analysis, a missense DCLRE1C variant was associated with V-gene and J-gene trimming of TCR beta chains, and the association was replicated in an independent cohort. A later analysis found that HLA-associated TCR beta chains were more clonally expanded and had lower generation probabilities than equally common non-associated chains. A further reported finding was that TCR beta sequences accurately predicted the HLA-A and HLA-B alleles for most subjects in the first cohort. Some IMGT-functional V segments, including TRBV6-2 and TRBV6-3, could not be distinguished by the 87-base-pair reads and were therefore excluded. At a false discovery rate of 0.05, a later analysis linked 15,000 to 20,000 TCR beta sequences to specific HLA alleles. Linkage disequilibrium might explain the correlated functional status among segregating V segments, but an unknown experimental factor could not be ruled out. A group of highly shared sequence variants was considered likely to be a technical artifact of the sequencing pipeline. When HLA alleles, especially DR and DQ, strongly co-occurred, attributing TCR associations to individual alleles was difficult. According to a later genetic analysis, donors in an Asian-associated ancestry cluster had fewer N-insertions in productive TCRs than the roughly 670-donor mean. Most TCR sequences were seen in very few donors, while some public TCRs were found in many individuals. According to a later analysis, parvovirus B19, influenza, CMV and Epstein-Barr virus appeared linked to several top co-occurrence clusters. A later analysis found that most CMV-associated TCR beta chains appeared HLA-restricted, with HLA associations seemingly driven largely by CMV exposure. A later analysis found that TCR association rates varied across HLA loci, with DRB1 alleles showing the most associated TCRs and HLA-C alleles the fewest. Broadly in line with IMGT annotations, most TCR beta V segments showed up in productive rearrangements about 87% or about 30% of the time in an earlier analysis of several hundred of the donors. Immune exposure information for the cohort was limited to CMV serostatus. HLA typing was unavailable for some donors at each locus, so association tests used only the typed subset. Because counts were too low, approximately 18 rarely observed V segments, including chromosome 9 orphons, were excluded from the earlier analysis of roughly 580 of the donors. In the study, approximately 150 TCR beta chains were listed as associated with cytomegalovirus. In vitro tests confirmed that three of the cytomegalovirus-associated TCR beta chains recognize cytomegalovirus antigens. Roughly uniform sequencing depth across donors was assumed in presence/absence analyses, although this assumption may not hold.

Libraries came from the immunoSEQ multiplex PCR assay. The multiplex PCR relied on a mix of 60 forward primers for TCR Vbeta segments and 13 reverse primers for TCR Jbeta segments. Amplification of the CDR3 region of rearranged TCR beta genes was performed with a multiplex PCR assay on genomic DNA. On the Illumina HiSeq System, the amplified TCR beta libraries were sequenced as 87-base-pair reads. Turning to the authors' computational methods: Across the 500 to 700 repertoires, a later analysis counted 80 million or so unique TCR beta chains, 9.5 million to 13 million of which were shared by at least two donors. A nearest-neighbor algorithm error-corrected the raw reads and collapsed the reads into unique sequences, merging closely related sequences to remove PCR and sequencing errors. Alignment of CDR3 sequences to IMGT reference sequences was used to assign V, D and J gene segments. Each retained sequence needed at least a six-nucleotide match to both a V gene segment and a J gene segment. A rearrangement counted as productive if the CDR3 had no stop codons and remained in frame with V and J, and every other rearrangement counted as non-productive. Following IMGT convention, CDR3 was defined as the stretch from the second conserved V-encoded cysteine up to the conserved J-encoded phenylalanine. In an earlier analysis of approximately 590 of the donors, sequences lacking an unambiguous match to a single V gene segment were excluded. In an earlier analysis of several hundred of the donors, V segments were called functional above 56.7% productive rearrangements and were called segregating when the between-donor standard deviation exceeded 5%. A statistical classification framework was built for diagnosing cytomegalovirus status from the catalog of TCR beta chain sequences. In a later analysis, TCR nucleotide sequences were compared against IMGT/GENE-DB human TR gene sequences so that V and J genes could be assigned. Using the TCRdist pipeline, a later analysis assigned CDR3 sequences along with most-parsimonious VDJ recombination scenarios. In a later analysis, each TCR beta chain was defined by its CDR3 amino acid sequence together with its V-gene family, and reads without a unique V-gene family were excluded. In a later analysis, fewer than 650 highly shared, low-generation-probability nucleotide sequences were removed to address suspected cross-contamination and a sequencing artifact. For each public chain, a later analysis derived a clonal expansion index from normalized ranks of inferred template counts within each repertoire. A later analysis computed generation probabilities with a VDJ recombination model fitted to out-of-frame rearrangements, and checked the results against IGoR. In a later analysis, TCR-TCR, TCR-HLA and TCR-CMV co-occurrence was scored with hypergeometric tests, and a repertoire-size bias correction was applied to TCR pairs. False discovery rates were estimated in a later analysis by permuting HLA or CMV assignments 20 times. In a later analysis, co-occurring TCRs were grouped with DBSCAN, and TCRdist sequence similarity was added when clustering was performed within HLA-allele-positive subsets. Repertoires with fewer than 30,000 or more than 120,000 public chains, plus five repertoires with anomalous nucleotide sharing, were excluded from co-occurrence clustering. TCRdb stores this immuneACCESS table with in-frame sequences only. Part of the clones is absent; in the studies checked, under half of the shortfall reflects unresolved V genes, and no reason is known for the rest. V, J and clone size are taken as reported in that table, and D and trimming were inferred from the DNA itself. For this sample the table gives some 120,000 clones, of which 75% to 85% were detected only once. The ten biggest clones cover 1% of the sample.

In regard to this clone: Which antigen it targets is not known. No base quality values were provided; no much bigger clone lies one nucleotide off.

In total, over 600 healthy bone marrow donors made up the cohort. Cohort members were all nominally healthy when sampled, although unrecorded immune exposures were likely present. The donor was CMV seronegative and belonged to the group of under 400 seronegative cohort members. Each donor provided a peripheral blood sample, and peripheral blood mononuclear cells were used for TCR beta sequencing. Genomic DNA was extracted from the blood cell samples with the Qiagen DNeasy Blood Extraction Kit. The germline V gene specifies ENHRY as CDR1 and SYGVKD as CDR2. V loses 3 bases, J loses 7 bases, and the germline ends lie 6 bases apart. The CDR3, from cysteine to phenylalanine, totals 12 residues. Here the CDR3 DNA is all that survives: 36 bases in frame from base 1.

This receptor chain uses TRBV10-3 and TRBJ1-4; TRBD1 is a possible D gene, resting on 5 matching bases. The clonotype originates from a middle-aged man in good health and CMV-seronegative. The source material was PBMCs. This receptor carries the CDR3 CAISDQGEKLFF. The DNA reads as follows: TGTGCCATCAGTGACCAGGGTGAAAAACTGTTTTTT.